These 5 T cell receptor beta chains came from one sample sequenced in a study of blood T cell repertoires in COVID-19. The table came from immunoSEQ multiplex PCR; TCRdb's copy has only in-frame clones and leaves some out. The data contain roughly 570,000 clones, 85% to 90% of them singletons. Material for sequencing was peripheral blood. The receptors were gathered from a woman aged 50 to 60 with COVID-19, enrolled during active disease.

The rearrangement uses TRBV10-3 and TRBJ1-1, with 9 bases matching TRBD1. The CDR3 is made up of 13 amino acids. V lost 6 bases and J lost 1; bases outside the gene matches: 0. The V gene's germline CDR1 is ENHRY and CDR2 SYGVKD. CDR3: CAIRGQGNTEAFF. The CDR3 DNA reads TGTGCCATCAGGGGACAGGGGAACACTGAAGCTTTCTTT.

This clone showed up just once. The chain recombines TRBV19 with TRBJ1-5; no firm D call. Germline-derived CDR1 and CDR2 are LNHDA and SQIVND (reference sequence). CDR3 length equals 14 residues. V lost 6 bases and J 7 bases, leaving 16 bases between the germline ends. Written as DNA, the CDR3 is TGTGCCAGTAGAAAGGAGGTTTTGGGGCAGCCCCAGCATTTT. Amino acid sequence: CASRKEVLGQPQHF.

This sequence joins TRBV15 and TRBJ1-2; TRBD1 agrees at 10 bases. Per germline, CDR1 LNHNV and CDR2 YYDKDF (reference sequence). The J segment lost 3 bases and the V segment lost 8 bases, leaving 6 bases of the junction unmatched. The CDR3 sequence is 14 residues long. The CDR3 coding sequence is TGTGCCACCGTCCCGGGACAGGGGCACTATGGCTACACCTTC. Translating gives CATVPGQGHYGYTF.

Comments on this clone: One end of the junction does not line up with germline, which may come from a read error. The identical CDR3 is also encoded by other nucleotide sequences in the sample. The chain links TRBV7-8 to TRBJ1-2; D gene uncertain. Germline-derived CDR1 and CDR2 are SGHVS and FQNEAQ. This CDR3 has 13 residues. The CDR3: CASSVRTGVGHTF. The CDR3 DNA reads TGTGCCAGCAGCGTACGGACTGGTGTGGGTCACACCTTT.

This chain uses TRBV6-5 with TRBJ1-3; D call uncertain. V lost 7 bases, J lost 4 bases, and 14 bases lay in between. The germline V gene encodes CDR1 MNHEY and CDR2 SVGAGI. The CDR3 length is 14 residues. The DNA of the CDR3 is TGTGCCAGCAAGTACGGGATAGTGGGAAACACCATATATTTT. Amino acids: CASKYGIVGNTIYF.